These T cell receptor beta chains were read from a single sample in a study of control samples from healthy donors and cancer patients. The data were produced by immunoSEQ multiplex PCR, yet TCRdb's version contains in-frame clones alone and is incomplete. The table includes tens of thousands of clones, approximately 90% detected once. Sequencing was done on a sample of blood. The receptors stem from a woman between 45 and 60 years old in good health. CDR3s include the opening cysteine and the closing phenylalanine or tryptophan. The D gene is left open where the match is weak. Clone sizes are given selectively: once, few, many, or a class where the clone is expanded.

>TRBJ1-1|NA|TRBV3-1/TRBV3-2|NA
TGTGCCAGCAGCCAATCGGTGAACACTGAAGCTTTCTTT
CASSQSVNTEAFF
>TRBJ1-3|NA|TRBV9|NA
TGTGCCAGCAGCGGAGGGAACCCCAGCTCTGGAAACACCATATATTTT
CASSGGNPSSGNTIYF
>TRBJ2-4|NA|TRBV5-6|NA
TGTGCCAGCAGCCTGGGAAGGAACATTCAGTACTTC
CASSLGRNIQYF
>TRBJ1-3|NA|TRBV28|NA
TGTGCCAGCGTTGATTGGTCAGGAAACACCATATATTTT
CASVDWSGNTIYF
>TRBJ1-2|NA|TRBV28|TRBD1
TGTGCCAGCAGTCTAAACTTGGCAGGGGGAAACTATGGCTACACCTTC
CASSLNLAGGNYGYTF
>TRBJ2-1|many|TRBV14|NA
TGTGCCAGCAGCCATGGGGGGAAGGGGTTTAGCAACAAAATTATCTACTACAATGAGCAGTTCTTC
CASSHGGKGFSNKIIYYNEQFF
>TRBJ1-2|NA|TRBV29-1|NA
TGCAGCGCCCGGAGGGATAACTATGGCTACACCTTC
CSARRDNYGYTF
>TRBJ2-4|NA|TRBV6-2/TRBV6-3|NA
TGTGCCAGCAGTTACGGAAGACTTTTAGCCAAAAACATTCAGTACTTC
CASSYGRLLAKNIQYF
>TRBJ1-6|NA|TRBV6-6|TRBD1
TGTGCCAGCAGTTACCCCCACGGACAGGCGCAATCACCCCTCCACTTT
CASSYPHGQAQSPLHF
>TRBJ2-7|few|TRBV7-8|NA
TGTGCCAGCAGCTTAGACCCCGGGGGAGCTAACGAGCAGTACTTC
CASSLDPGGANEQYF
>TRBJ1-1|few|TRBV6-6|NA
TGTGCCAGCAGCCCCACGGGAGCTGAAGCTTTCTTT
CASSPTGAEAFF
>TRBJ2-1|NA|TRBV12-1|NA
TGTGCCAGCAGCCCCGGGAGGGGAGGAAACAATGAGCAGTTCTTC
CASSPGRGGNNEQFF
>TRBJ1-1|NA|TRBV6-5|TRBD1
TGTGCCAGCAGACCGGGACAGGGGGCTGAAGCTTTCTTT
CASRPGQGAEAFF
>TRBJ1-1|once|TRBV5-8|NA
TGTGCCAGCAGTCCGGGGTGGAAGGCGACTGAAGCTTTCTTT
CASSPGWKATEAFF
>TRBJ2-4|NA|TRBV6-6|NA
TGTGCCAGCAGTTCTCAGACAGTTTACTACTTC
CASSSQTVYYF
>TRBJ1-2|NA|TRBV3-1/TRBV3-2|NA
TGTGCCAGCAGCCAAGGACTTTCGGCGGAGACCTTC
CASSQGLSAETF
>TRBJ2-1|few|TRBV9|NA
TGTGCCAGCAGCCGCGGGGATGTCGGGAATGAGCAGTTCTTC
CASSRGDVGNEQFF
>TRBJ1-4|once|TRBV11-2|NA
TGTGCCAGCAGCTTAGACAGGGGCAGTGAAAAACTGTTTTTT
CASSLDRGSEKLFF
>TRBJ2-4|NA|TRBV2|NA
TGTGCCAGCAGGGACGTAAACATTCAGTACTTC
CASRDVNIQYF
>TRBJ2-2|NA|TRBV20-1|NA
TGCAGTGCTAGTCGGGCGGCTTCAAAGGGCGGGGAGCTGTTTTTT
CSASRAASKGGELFF
>TRBJ1-1|NA|TRBV9|TRBD1
TGTGCCAGCAGCCCAACGGACAGGGCCACTGAAGCTTTCTTT
CASSPTDRATEAFF
>TRBJ1-4|NA|TRBV5-1|NA
TGCGCCAGCAGGAGGGACAAAGAAAAACTGTTTTTT
CASRRDKEKLFF
>TRBJ2-1|once|TRBV5-1|TRBD1
TGCGCCAGCAGCTTCCCGTGGGGGCAGGGGGCTAATGAGCAGTTCTTC
CASSFPWGQGANEQFF
>TRBJ2-2|NA|TRBV5-1|TRBD1
TGCGCCAGCAGGACAGGGCTTACTGACGCCGGGGAGCTGTTTTTT
CASRTGLTDAGELFF